This TCR beta chain was sequenced for a study of patients and donors after allogeneic stem cell transplantation. One entry per CDR3 protein, called by TCRdb with MiXCR from the RT-PCR reads. The sample contains 920,000 or so distinct CDR3 sequences, 15% to 20% of which appear only once. Germline V CDR1 and CDR2: SGHDT, YYEEEE. This CDR3 comprises 15 residues. V shed 2 bases and J 3 bases; nucleotides not matched to a gene: 5. The sample was blood, either unsorted or a sorted T cell fraction (not recorded which). V is TRBV5-6 and J is TRBJ2-3; 8 nucleotides match TRBD1. The source of this sequence is a human donor who was either an allogeneic HSCT recipient or a stem cell or donor lymphocyte infusion donor (not recorded which). It is not recorded whose cells these are; they may come from a transplant donor. This CDR3 is CASSLGTGKTDTQYF. The CDR3 DNA reads TGTGCCAGCAGCTTAGGGACAGGAAAAACAGATACGCAGTATTTT.